Sequencing of this T cell receptor beta chain was carried out in a study of blood T cell repertoires in COVID-19. The wider study: Sources were T cells, B-cell-depleted T cells, or PBMCs; the material itself was cDNA or gDNA.

The table came from immunoSEQ multiplex PCR; TCRdb's copy has only in-frame clones and leaves some out. The repertoire holds a few hundred thousand clones, less than 85% seen once, with around a sixth in the top ten. Assignment of participants to cohorts was predicated upon participant-reported clinical history. Looked up from germline, CDR1 is KGHSH and CDR2 is LQKENI. Trimming took off 1 base at V and 0 bases at J, with 9 bases between the two ends. The CDR3 runs to 15 residues. The chain uses TRBV18 and TRBJ1-1; D ambiguous. The sample comprised PBMCs or T cells enriched from blood (not recorded which). The receptor was isolated from a man aged 40-49 years who had recovered from COVID-19. The CDR3 DNA is TGTGCCAGCTCACCACGGGGAGGGCTGAACACTGAAGCTTTCTTT. Translating gives CASSPRGGLNTEAFF.